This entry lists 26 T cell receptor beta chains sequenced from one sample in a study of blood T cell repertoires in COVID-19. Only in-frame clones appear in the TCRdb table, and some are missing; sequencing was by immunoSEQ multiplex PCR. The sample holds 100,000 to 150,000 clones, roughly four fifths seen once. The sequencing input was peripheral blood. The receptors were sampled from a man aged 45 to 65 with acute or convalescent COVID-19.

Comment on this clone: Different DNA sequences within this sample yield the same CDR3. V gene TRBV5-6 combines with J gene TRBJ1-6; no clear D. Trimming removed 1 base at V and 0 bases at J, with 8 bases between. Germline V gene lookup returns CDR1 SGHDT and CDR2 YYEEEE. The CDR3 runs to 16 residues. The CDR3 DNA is TGTGCCAGCAGCTTGTTCCTAAGCTCCTATAATTCACCCCTCCACTTT. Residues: CASSLFLSSYNSPLHF.

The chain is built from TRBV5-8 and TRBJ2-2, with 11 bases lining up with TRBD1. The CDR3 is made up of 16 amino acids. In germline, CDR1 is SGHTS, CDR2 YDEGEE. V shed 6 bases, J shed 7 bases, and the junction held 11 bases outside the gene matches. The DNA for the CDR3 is TGTGCCAGCACCTACCATGGACAGGGGGCCGACGGGGAGCTGTTTTTT. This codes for CASTYHGQGADGELFF.

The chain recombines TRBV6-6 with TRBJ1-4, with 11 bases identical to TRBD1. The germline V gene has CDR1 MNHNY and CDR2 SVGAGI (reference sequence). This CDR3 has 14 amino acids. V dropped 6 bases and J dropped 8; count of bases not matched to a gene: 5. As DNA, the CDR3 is TGTGCCAGCAGATCCGGGACAGGGGGGGAAAAACTGTTTTTT. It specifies CASRSGTGGEKLFF.

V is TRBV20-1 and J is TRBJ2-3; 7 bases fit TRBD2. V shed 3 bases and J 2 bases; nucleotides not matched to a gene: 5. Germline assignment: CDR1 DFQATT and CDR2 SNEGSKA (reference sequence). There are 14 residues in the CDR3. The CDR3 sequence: CSASGTKDTDTQYF. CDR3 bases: TGCAGTGCTAGTGGGACTAAGGACACAGATACGCAGTATTTT.

The CDR3 coding sequence is TGTGCCAGCAGGTCAACAAATGAGCAGTTCTTC. It specifies CASRSTNEQFF. The chain recombines TRBV3-1 (or the pseudogene TRBV3-2) with TRBJ2-1; D unresolved. The CDR3 totals 11 residues. Per germline, CDR1 LGHDT and CDR2 YNNKEL (reference sequence). V was pared by 6 bases and J by 7 bases, with 7 bases between.

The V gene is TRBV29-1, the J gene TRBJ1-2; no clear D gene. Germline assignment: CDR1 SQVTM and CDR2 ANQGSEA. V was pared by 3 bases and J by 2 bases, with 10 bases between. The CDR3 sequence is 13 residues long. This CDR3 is CSVEYSLNYGYTF. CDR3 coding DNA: TGCAGCGTTGAGTACAGCTTAAACTATGGCTACACCTTC.

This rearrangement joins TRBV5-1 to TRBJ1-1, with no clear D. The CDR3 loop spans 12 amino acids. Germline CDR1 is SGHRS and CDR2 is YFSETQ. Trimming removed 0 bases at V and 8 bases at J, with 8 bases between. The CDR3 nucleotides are TGCGCCAGCAGCTTGGCCGGTAGAGAAGCTTTCTTT. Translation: CASSLAGREAFF.

The CDR3 reads CASSLESGEKLFF. CDR3 coding DNA: TGCGCCAGCAGCTTGGAATCGGGGGAAAAACTGTTTTTT. The chain uses TRBV5-1 and TRBJ1-4, with unresolved D. The CDR3 covers 13 residues. V dropped 0 bases and J dropped 8 bases, with 8 bases sitting between them. Germline V gene data show CDR1 as SGHRS and CDR2 as YFSETQ.

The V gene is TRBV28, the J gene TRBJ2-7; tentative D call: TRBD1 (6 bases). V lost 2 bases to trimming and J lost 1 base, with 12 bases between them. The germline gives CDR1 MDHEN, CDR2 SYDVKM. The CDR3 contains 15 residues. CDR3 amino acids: CASSLTGTLSYEQYF. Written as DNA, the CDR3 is TGTGCCAGCAGTTTAACAGGGACCCTTTCCTACGAGCAGTACTTC.

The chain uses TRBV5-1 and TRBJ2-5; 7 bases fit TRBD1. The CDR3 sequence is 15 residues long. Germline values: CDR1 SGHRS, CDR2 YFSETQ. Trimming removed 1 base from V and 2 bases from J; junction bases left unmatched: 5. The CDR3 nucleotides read TGCGCCAGCAGCTTGCAACCGGGACAGCAAGAGACCCAGTACTTC. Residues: CASSLQPGQQETQYF. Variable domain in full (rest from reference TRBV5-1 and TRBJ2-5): KAGVTQTPRYLIKTRGQQVTLSCSPISGHRSVSWYQQTPGQGLQFLFEYFSETQRNKGNFPGRFSGRQFSNSRSEMNVSTLELGDSALYLCASSLQPGQQETQYFGPGTRLLVL.

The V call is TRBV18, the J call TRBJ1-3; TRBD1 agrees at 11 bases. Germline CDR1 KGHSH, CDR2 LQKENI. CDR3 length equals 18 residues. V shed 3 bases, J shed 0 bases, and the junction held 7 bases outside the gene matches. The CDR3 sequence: CASSPQRGQGDSGNTIYF. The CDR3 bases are TGTGCCAGCTCACCTCAGAGGGGACAGGGGGACTCTGGAAACACCATATATTTT. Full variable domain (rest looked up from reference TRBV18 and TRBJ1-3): NAGVMQNPRHLVRRRGQEARLRCSPMKGHSHVYWYRQLPEEGLKFMVYLQKENIIDESGMPKERFSAEFPKEGPSILRIQQVVRGDSAAYFCASSPQRGQGDSGNTIYFGEGSWLTVV.

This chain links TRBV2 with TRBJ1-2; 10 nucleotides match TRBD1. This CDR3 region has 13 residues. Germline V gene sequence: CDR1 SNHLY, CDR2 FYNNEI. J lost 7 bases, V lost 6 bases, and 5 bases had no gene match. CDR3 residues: CASSGTGAAGYTF. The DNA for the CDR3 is TGTGCCAGCAGCGGGACAGGGGCCGCTGGCTACACCTTC.

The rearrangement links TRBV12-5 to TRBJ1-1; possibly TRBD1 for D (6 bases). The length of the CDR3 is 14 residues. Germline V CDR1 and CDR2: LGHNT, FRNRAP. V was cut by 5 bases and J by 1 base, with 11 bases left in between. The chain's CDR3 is CASGPGQRNTEAFF. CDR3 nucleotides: TGTGCTAGTGGTCCCGGACAGAGGAACACTGAAGCTTTCTTT.

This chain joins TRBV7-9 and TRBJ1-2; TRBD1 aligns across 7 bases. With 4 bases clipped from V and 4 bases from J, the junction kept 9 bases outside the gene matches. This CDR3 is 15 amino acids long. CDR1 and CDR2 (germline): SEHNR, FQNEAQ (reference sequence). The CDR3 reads CASSSRDREPYGYTF. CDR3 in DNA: TGTGCCAGCAGCTCCCGAGACAGGGAACCCTATGGCTACACCTTC.

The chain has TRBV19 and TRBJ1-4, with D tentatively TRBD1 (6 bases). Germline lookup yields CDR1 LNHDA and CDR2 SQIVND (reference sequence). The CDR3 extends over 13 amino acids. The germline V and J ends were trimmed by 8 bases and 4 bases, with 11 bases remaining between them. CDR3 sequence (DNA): TGTGCCAGTGGTAGGGGGGTTAATGAAAAACTGTTTTTT. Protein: CASGRGVNEKLFF.

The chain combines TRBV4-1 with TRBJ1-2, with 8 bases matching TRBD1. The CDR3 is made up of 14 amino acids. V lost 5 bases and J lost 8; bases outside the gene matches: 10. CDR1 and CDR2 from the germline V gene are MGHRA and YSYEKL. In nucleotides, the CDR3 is TGCGCCAGCAGCTACAGTGCCAGGGGGCAAGGCTACACCTTC. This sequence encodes CASSYSARGQGYTF.

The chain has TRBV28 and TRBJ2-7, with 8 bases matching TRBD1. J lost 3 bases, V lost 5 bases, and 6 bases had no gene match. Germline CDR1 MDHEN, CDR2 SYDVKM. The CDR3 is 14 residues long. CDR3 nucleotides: TGTGCCAGCAGTCCCCCCGGGACAGGCTACGAGCAGTACTTC. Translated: CASSPPGTGYEQYF.

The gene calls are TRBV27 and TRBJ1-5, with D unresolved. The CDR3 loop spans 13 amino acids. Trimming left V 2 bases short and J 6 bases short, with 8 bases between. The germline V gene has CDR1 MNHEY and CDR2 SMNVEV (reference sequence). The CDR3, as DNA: TGTGCCAGCAGTTTAAAGTTCAGTCAGCCCCAGCATTTT. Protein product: CASSLKFSQPQHF.

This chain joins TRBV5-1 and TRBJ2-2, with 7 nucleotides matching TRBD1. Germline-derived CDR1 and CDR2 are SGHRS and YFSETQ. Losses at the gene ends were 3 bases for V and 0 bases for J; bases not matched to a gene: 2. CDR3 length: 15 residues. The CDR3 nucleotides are TGCGCCAGCAGCTGGGACAGACCGAACACCGGGGAGCTGTTTTTT. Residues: CASSWDRPNTGELFF.

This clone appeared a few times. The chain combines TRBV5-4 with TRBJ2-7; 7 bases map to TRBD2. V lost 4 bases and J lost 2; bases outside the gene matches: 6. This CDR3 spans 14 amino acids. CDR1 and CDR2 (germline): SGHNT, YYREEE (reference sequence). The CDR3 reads CASSPEGGAYEQYF. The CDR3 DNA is TGTGCCAGCAGCCCGGAGGGAGGGGCCTACGAGCAGTACTTC. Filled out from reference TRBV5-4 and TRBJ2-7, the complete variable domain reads ETGVTQSPTHLIKTRGQQVTLRCSSQSGHNTVSWYQQALGQGPQFIFQYYREEENGRGNFPPRFSGLQFPNYSSELNVNALELDDSALYLCASSPEGGAYEQYFGPGTRLTVT.

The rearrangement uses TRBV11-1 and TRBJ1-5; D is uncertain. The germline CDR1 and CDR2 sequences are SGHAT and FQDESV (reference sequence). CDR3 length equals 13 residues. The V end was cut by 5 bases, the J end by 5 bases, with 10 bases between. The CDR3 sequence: CASSQNNDQPQHF. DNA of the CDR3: TGTGCCAGCAGCCAAAACAACGATCAGCCCCAGCATTTT.

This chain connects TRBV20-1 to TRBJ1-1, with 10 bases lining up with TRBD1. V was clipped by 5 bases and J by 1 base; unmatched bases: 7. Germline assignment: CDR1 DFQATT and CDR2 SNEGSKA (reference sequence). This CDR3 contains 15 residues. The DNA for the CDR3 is TGCAGTGCTCGTGACAGGGGGCGGTGGAACACTGAAGCTTTCTTT. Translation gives CSARDRGRWNTEAFF.

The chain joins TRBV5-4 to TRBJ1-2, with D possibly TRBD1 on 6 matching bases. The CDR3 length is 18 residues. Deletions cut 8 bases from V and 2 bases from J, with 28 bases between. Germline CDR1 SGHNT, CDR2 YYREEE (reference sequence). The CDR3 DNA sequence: TGTGCCAGTTTACCCGGGGGCGAAGAGCGGGGAGGGAACTATGGCTACACCTTC. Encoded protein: CASLPGGEERGGNYGYTF.

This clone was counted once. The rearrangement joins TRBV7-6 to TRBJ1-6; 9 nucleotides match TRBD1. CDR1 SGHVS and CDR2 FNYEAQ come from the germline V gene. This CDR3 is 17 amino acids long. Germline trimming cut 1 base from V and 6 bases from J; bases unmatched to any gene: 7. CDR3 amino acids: CASSLDPPGQGNSPLHF. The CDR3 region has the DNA TGTGCCAGCAGCTTAGACCCACCGGGACAGGGTAATTCACCCCTCCACTTT.

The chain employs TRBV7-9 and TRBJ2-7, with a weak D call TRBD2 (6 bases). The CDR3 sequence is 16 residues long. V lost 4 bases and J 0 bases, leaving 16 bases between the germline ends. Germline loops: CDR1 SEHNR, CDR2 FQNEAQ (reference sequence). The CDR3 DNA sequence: TGTGCCAGCAGCTCATACACCGGGAGCCGCTCCTACGAGCAGTACTTC. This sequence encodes CASSSYTGSRSYEQYF.

The CDR3 region is CASSNWDSEDTDTQYF. CDR3 DNA: TGTGCCAGCAGCAACTGGGACTCAGAGGACACAGATACGCAGTATTTT. V gene TRBV5-5 combines with J gene TRBJ2-3; a weak D match, TRBD2 (6 bases). Trimming left V 4 bases short and J 2 bases short, with 17 bases between. Germline V CDR1 and CDR2: SGHKS, YYEKEE (reference sequence). The CDR3 has 16 amino acids. The entire variable domain, with the rest obtained from reference TRBV5-5 and TRBJ2-3, is as follows: DAGVTQSPTHLIKTRGQQVTLRCSPISGHKSVSWYQQVLGQGPQFIFQYYEKEERGRGNFPDRFSARQFPNYSSELNVNALLLGDSALYLCASSNWDSEDTDTQYFGPGTRLTVL.